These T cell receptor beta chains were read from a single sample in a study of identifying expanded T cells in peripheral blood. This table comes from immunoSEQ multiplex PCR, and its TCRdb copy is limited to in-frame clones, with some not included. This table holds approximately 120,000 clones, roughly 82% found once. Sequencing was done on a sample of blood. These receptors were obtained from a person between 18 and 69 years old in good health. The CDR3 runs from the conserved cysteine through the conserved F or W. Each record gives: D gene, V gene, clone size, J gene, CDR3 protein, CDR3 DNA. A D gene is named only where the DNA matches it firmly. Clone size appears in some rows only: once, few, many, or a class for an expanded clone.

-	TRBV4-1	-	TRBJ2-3	CASSQVSGADTQYF	TGCGCCAGCAGCCAAGTGAGTGGGGCAGATACGCAGTATTTT
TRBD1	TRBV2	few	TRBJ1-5	CASRDRGIVQPQHF	TGTGCCAGCAGGGACAGGGGGATCGTGCAGCCCCAGCATTTT
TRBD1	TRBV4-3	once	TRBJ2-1	CASSQEGRGIYNEQFF	TGCGCCAGCAGCCAAGAAGGCAGGGGGATCTACAATGAGCAGTTCTTC
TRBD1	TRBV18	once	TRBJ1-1	CASSLTRQGVSEAFF	TGTGCCAGCTCACTAACTCGACAGGGTGTAAGCGAAGCTTTCTTT
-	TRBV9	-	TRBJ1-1	CASSAHRVNTEAFF	TGTGCCAGCAGCGCCCACAGGGTGAACACTGAAGCTTTCTTT
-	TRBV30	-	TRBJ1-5	CAWGRSAGGGQPQHF	TGTGCCTGGGGCCGGTCGGCAGGCGGGGGGCAGCCCCAGCATTTT
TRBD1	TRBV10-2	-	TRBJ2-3	CASSEQGATGTDTQYF	TGCGCCAGCAGTGAACAGGGGGCGACGGGCACAGATACGCAGTATTTT
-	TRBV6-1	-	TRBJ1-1	CASSEAVKIAGRTEAFF	TGTGCCAGCAGTGAAGCAGTAAAGATCGCGGGGCGGACTGAAGCTTTCTTT
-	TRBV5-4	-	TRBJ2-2	CASRASRGNTGELFF	TGTGCCAGCAGGGCGAGCAGGGGAAACACCGGGGAGCTGTTTTTT
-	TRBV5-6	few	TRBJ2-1	CASSATKRGRGTYNEQFF	TGTGCCAGCAGCGCCACAAAACGGGGGCGGGGTACTTACAATGAGCAGTTCTTC